This T cell receptor (beta chain) derives from a study of T cell clonality in common variable immunodeficiency. Study conclusions and caveats: The cause of increased CVID clonality remains unclear without subpopulation sequencing. Shared TCRbeta clones were fewer between CVID subjects than controls. TCRbeta clonality was increased in CVID versus healthy controls.

Here immunoSEQ multiplex PCR was the method, and the copy in TCRdb shows in-frame clones only, minus some. The sample includes some 52,000 clones, none of them occurring once. This clone was picked up a small number of times. What it binds is not known. The read halts 3 residues ahead of the CDR3 end, with the missing end drawn from the germline J gene. The CDR3 loop spans 17 amino acids. With V trimmed by 7 bases and J by 2 bases, 12 bases remained unmatched. Germline CDR1 and CDR2: GTSNPN and SVGIG (reference sequence). What was sequenced was peripheral blood mononuclear cells. This chain joins TRBV30 and TRBJ2-6; TRBD2 agrees at 9 bases. The clonotype was recovered from a person aged 18 to 75 in good health. The sequenced CDR3 bases are TGTGCCTTCCGAGGGCGGGGGGGCGCCGCTGGGGCCAACGTC. As protein: CAFRGRGGAAGANV. The complete CDR3 reads CAFRGRGGAAGANVLTF.